These 2 T cell receptor beta chains came from one sample sequenced in a study of cytomegalovirus exposure and HLA in healthy donors. 60 Vbeta and 13 Jbeta primers were used in PCR. This table comes from immunoSEQ multiplex PCR, and its TCRdb copy is limited to in-frame clones, with some not included. The sample lists roughly 99,000 clones; roughly 79% were seen once. Sequencing input: PBMCs. All receptors come from a woman in her 40s in good health and CMV-seronegative.

The rearrangement joins TRBV5-1 to TRBJ2-1; 10 nucleotides match TRBD2. CDR1 is SGHRS and CDR2 is YFSETQ in the germline V gene. The CDR3 spans 16 residues. With V trimmed by 3 bases and J by 5 bases, 8 bases remained unmatched. In nucleotides, the CDR3 is TGCGCCAGCAGCTGGCTTAGCGGGGGGAGTCACAATGAGCAGTTCTTC. Protein product: CASSWLSGGSHNEQFF.

This chain uses TRBV18 with TRBJ2-1; TRBD1 might be the D (5 bases). Germline V gives CDR1 KGHSH, CDR2 LQKENI. The CDR3 has 13 amino acids. Between the trimmed V and J ends, which lost 6 bases and 8 bases, there was a span of 14 bases. The CDR3, as DNA: TGTGCCAGCTCTCCTGGGGCCGGCGATGAGCAGTTCTTC. The encoded protein is CASSPGAGDEQFF.